This TCR beta chain stems from a study of T cells in Graves' hyperthyroidism and ophthalmopathy (dated by TCRdb to about 2019). Broadly, across the study: Peripheral blood samples were taken at initial diagnosis, before any treatment was given. A discovery cohort of approximately 100 patients, 43 with Graves' ophthalmopathy and about 58 with stable Graves' hyperthyroidism, was used to find distinguishing TCR V-J signatures. An independent validation cohort of around 19 hyperthyroidism patients and some 15 patients who later progressed to ophthalmopathy tested prospective prediction of ophthalmopathy. The 90 to 100 discovery patients were randomly split 7:3 into training and test sets. In several Graves' hyperthyroidism patients, the study also compared T-cell repertoires from thyroid tissue with T-cell repertoires from blood. Following sampling, methimazole starting at 30 mg daily was given to hyperthyroidism patients, and high-dose intravenous methylprednisolone was given to ophthalmopathy patients. The paper describes TCR Vbeta CDR3 sequencing of more than 120 peripheral blood samples, made up of approximately 40 ophthalmopathy patients, some 76 hyperthyroidism patients and roughly 17 progressor patients. General conclusions and limits of the study: No statistical method was used to fix the sample size in advance, and group allocation was not hidden from the investigators. In validation, the model predicted progression to ophthalmopathy with roughly 70% sensitivity and approximately 72% specificity, a median of around 6.6 months before onset. Most expanded thyroid clonotypes (frequency above 0.001) were also found in blood, which suggests that blood repertoires may mirror thyroid immune responses. A 13 V-J signature model separated ophthalmopathy from stable hyperthyroidism, with around 90% sensitivity and roughly 81% specificity in cross-validation and 80%/75% in testing.

This clonotype has a single count. Its specific antigen is unknown. No base-level quality is on record; no much larger clone is a single base apart. Evidence from a single read is weak. Hyperthyroidism patients were aged 18 to 65 years and newly diagnosed, with disease duration of less than 2 months. Any patient with an uncontrolled infection, another autoimmune disease, pregnancy or lactation was excluded. Diagnoses relied on clinical symptoms, serum thyroxine and TRAb, thyroid ultrasound and orbital computed tomography. Blood from progressor patients was collected at the time of first diagnosis with hyperthyroidism, before any ophthalmopathy symptoms had appeared. Ficoll-Paque density gradient centrifugation was used to isolate PBMCs from around 10 ml of fresh peripheral blood. Patients classed as progressors first received a Graves' hyperthyroidism diagnosis and then went on to develop ophthalmopathy during follow-up. Trizol reagent was used to extract total RNA, and RNA quality was then checked on an Agilent 2100 Bioanalyzer.

TCR beta CDR3 regions were amplified from RNA transcripts. For the first round of RT-PCR on the TCR CDR3, the HTBI primer set was used together with the Qiagen OneStep RT-PCR kit. The libraries were constructed in a second round of multiplex PCR and then size-selected and purified. Sequencing of the libraries was done on an Illumina HiSeq2000 using paired-end 100 bp reads. In the authors' own workflow: SOAPnuke was used to process the raw data, removing reads that contained adapters or uncalled bases, had a mean Phred below 15, or lacked an exact match to the constant primer or identifier. High-quality paired reads were merged using COPE v1.2.5, and each unique nucleotide sequence was defined as a clonotype. MiTCR v1.1 was used to align the clonotypes against IMGT TRBV, TRBD and TRBJ reference segments. The analysis included only V-J combinations with a frequency above 0.0001, which together covered around 99% of the repertoires. The TCS score was defined as F50 (clonal expansion) divided by E x V (chaos), with BLOSUM62-based TCRdist calculated between CDR3 peptides within each V-J. Welch's t-statistics and random forest reduced 500 to 650 V-J features to 10 to 15, which were used in a naive Bayes classifier (R e1071). Using fastp trimming at Q25 and MiXCR clonotype assembly, TCRdb reanalyzed the public sequencing data and kept in-frame beta chains. Duplicate CDR3 protein sequences are folded into a single record with the most common DNA and genes. These V and J calls rely on TCRdb rather than the paper's analysis. The sample profile shows around 380,000 distinct CDR3 sequences; approximately 15% of them were found once. More than 20% of the sample is taken by the ten largest.

The CDR3 starts with the cysteine, ends with the phenylalanine, and has 12 residues. Only the CDR3 region is kept as DNA, spanning 36 bases read in frame from base 1. Deletion took 7 bases off V and 9 bases off J, with a span of 12 bases between the germline ends. Via the germline V gene, CDR1 is KGHDR and CDR2 SFDVKD. The receptor's source is a man aged 30-40 years with Graves' hyperthyroidism that later progressed to Graves' ophthalmopathy. The chain is made from TRBV24-1 and TRBJ2-1, with the D gene not clear enough to name. Sequencing used blood. The CDR3 protein sequence reads: CATRKATGEQFF. The bases are TGTGCCACCAGGAAAGCGACCGGTGAGCAGTTCTTC.